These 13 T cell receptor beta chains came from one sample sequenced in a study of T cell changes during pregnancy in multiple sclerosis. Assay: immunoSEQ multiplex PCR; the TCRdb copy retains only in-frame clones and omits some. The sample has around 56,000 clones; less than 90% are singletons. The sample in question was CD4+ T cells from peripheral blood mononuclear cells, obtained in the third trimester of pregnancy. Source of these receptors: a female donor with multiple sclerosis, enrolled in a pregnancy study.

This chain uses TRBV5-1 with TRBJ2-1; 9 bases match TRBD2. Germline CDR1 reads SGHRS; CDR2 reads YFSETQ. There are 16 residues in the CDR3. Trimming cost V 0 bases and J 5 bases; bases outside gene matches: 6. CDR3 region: CASSLVGLAKNNEQFF. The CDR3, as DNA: TGCGCCAGCAGCTTGGTCGGACTAGCGAAGAACAATGAGCAGTTCTTC.

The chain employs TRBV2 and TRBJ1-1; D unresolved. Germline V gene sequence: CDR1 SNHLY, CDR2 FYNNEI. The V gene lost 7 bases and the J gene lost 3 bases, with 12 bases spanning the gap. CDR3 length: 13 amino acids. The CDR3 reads CASNEDRDTEAFF. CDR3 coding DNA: TGTGCCAGCAATGAGGATCGGGACACTGAAGCTTTCTTT.

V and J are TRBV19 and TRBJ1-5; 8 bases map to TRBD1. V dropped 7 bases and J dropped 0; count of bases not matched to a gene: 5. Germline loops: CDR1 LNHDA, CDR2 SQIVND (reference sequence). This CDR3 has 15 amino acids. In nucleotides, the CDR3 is TGTGCCAGTAATACAGGGGGTTATAGCAATCAGCCCCAGCATTTT. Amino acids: CASNTGGYSNQPQHF.

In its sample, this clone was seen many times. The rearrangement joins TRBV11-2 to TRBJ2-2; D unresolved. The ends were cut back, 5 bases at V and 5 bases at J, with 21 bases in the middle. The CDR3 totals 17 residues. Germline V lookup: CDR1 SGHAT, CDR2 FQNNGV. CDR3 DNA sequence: TGTGCCAGCAGCCTAGGCCGAGGCATTGATTTGACCGGGGAGCTGTTTTTT. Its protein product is CASSLGRGIDLTGELFF.

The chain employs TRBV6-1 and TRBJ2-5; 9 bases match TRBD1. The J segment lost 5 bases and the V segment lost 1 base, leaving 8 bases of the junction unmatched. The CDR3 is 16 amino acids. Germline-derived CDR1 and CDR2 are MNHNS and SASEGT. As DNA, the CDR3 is TGTGCCAGCAGTGAAGGCTGGGGACAGGGCCACGAGACCCAGTACTTC. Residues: CASSEGWGQGHETQYF.

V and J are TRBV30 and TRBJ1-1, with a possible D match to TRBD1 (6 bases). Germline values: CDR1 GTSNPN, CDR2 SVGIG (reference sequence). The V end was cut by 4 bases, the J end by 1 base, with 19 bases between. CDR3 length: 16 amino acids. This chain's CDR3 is CAWTPGQPQENTEAFF. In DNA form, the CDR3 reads TGTGCCTGGACTCCGGGACAACCCCAGGAGAACACTGAAGCTTTCTTT.

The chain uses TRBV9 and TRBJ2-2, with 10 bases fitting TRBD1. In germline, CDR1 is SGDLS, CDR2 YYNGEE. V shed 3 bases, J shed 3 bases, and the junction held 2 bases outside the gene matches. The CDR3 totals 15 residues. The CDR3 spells CASSGTGGYTGELFF. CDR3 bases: TGTGCCAGCAGCGGGACAGGGGGATACACCGGGGAGCTGTTTTTT.

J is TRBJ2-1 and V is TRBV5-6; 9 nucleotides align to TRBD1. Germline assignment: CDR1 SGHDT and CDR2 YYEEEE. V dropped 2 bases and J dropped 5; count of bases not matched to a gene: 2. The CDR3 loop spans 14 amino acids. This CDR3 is CASSFWTGDNEQFF. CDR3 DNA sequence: TGTGCCAGCAGCTTTTGGACAGGGGACAATGAGCAGTTCTTC.

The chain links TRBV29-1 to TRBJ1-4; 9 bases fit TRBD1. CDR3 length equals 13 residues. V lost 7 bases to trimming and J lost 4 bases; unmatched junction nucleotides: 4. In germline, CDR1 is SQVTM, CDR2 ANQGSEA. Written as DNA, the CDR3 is TGCAGCGGAGGGACAGGGCTTAATGAAAAACTGTTTTTT. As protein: CSGGTGLNEKLFF.

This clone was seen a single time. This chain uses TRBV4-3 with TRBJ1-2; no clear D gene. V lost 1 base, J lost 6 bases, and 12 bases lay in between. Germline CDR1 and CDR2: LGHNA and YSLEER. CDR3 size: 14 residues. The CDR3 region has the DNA TGCGCCAGCAGCCAAGTGATACAGACGCATGGCTACACCTTC. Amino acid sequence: CASSQVIQTHGYTF.

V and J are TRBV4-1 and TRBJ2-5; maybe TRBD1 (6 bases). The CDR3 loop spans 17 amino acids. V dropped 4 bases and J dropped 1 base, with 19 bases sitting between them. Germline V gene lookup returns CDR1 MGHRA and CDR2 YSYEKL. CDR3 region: CASSPQGRVAGQETQYF. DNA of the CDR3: TGCGCCAGCAGCCCACAGGGTAGAGTCGCGGGCCAAGAGACCCAGTACTTC.

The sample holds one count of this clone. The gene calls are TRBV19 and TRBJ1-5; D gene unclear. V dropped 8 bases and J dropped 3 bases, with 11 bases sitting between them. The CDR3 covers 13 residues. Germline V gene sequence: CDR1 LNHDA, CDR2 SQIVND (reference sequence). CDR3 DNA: TGTGCCAGTGTGAGTCAAGCCAATCAGCCCCAGCATTTT. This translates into CASVSQANQPQHF.

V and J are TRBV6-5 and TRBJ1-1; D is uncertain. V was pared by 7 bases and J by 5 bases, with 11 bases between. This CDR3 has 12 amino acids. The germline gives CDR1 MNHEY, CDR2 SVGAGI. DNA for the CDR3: TGTGCCAGCATGCGGGGAAGAACTGAAGCTTTCTTT. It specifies CASMRGRTEAFF.